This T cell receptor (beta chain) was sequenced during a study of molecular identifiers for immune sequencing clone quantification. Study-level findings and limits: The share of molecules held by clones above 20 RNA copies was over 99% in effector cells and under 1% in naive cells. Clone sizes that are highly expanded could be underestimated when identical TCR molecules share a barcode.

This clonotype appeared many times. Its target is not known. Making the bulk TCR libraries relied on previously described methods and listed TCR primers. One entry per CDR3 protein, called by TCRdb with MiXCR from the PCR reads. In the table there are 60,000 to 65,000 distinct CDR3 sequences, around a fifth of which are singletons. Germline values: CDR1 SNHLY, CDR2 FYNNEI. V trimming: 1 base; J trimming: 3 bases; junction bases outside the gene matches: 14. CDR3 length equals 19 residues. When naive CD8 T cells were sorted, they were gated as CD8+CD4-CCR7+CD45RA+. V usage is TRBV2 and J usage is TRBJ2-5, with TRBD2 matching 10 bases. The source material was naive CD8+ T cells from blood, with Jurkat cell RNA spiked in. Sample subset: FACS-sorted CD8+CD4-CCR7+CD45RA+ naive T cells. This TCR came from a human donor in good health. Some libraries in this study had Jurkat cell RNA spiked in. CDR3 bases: TGTGCCAGCAGTGAAGGGAGCGGGCTAGCGGGAGAGGCGGAAGAGACCCAGTACTTC. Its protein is CASSEGSGLAGEAEETQYF. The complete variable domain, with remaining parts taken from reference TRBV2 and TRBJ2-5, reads EPEVTQTPSHQVTQMGQEVILRCVPISNHLYFYWYRQILGQKVEFLVSFYNNEISEKSEIFDDQFSVERPDGSNFTLKIRSTKLEDSAMYFCASSEGSGLAGEAEETQYFGPGTRLLVL.